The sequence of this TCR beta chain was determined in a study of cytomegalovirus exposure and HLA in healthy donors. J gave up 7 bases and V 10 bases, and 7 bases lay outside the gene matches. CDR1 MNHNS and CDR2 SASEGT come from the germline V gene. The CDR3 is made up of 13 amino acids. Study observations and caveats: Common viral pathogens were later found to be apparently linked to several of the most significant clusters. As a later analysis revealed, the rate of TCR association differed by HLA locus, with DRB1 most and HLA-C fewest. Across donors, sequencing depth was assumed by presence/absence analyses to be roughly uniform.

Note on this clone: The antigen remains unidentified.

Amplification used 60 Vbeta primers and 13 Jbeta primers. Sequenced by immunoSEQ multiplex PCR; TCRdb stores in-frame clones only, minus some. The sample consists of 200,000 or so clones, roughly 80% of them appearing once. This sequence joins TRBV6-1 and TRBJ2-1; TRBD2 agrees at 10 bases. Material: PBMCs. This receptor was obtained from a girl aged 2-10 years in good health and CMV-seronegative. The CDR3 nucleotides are TGTGCCACCCTAGCGGGAGTGGGGAATGAGCAGTTCTTC. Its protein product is CATLAGVGNEQFF.